Listed here is a single TCR beta chain. Its target is not known. This specimen belongs to a study of beta chain features in type 1 diabetes. Study in general: Patients looked much like healthy donors when it came to age, gender and cell yields.

The sequenced template was cDNA made from the entire isolated RNA. Here immunoSEQ multiplex PCR was the method, and the copy in TCRdb shows in-frame clones only, minus some. The data contain some 900,000 clones, 15% to 20% of them seen just once; the ten biggest clones take up about 0.02%. The study, taken as a whole, reports: cDNA-based sequencing might over-represent cells highly expressing TCR. Type 1 diabetes patients showed a moderate but significant shortening of TCRB CDR3s in all four CD4+ subsets. Still unanswered here is whether HLA type influences TCRB rearrangement.

The germline V gene has CDR1 SGHRS and CDR2 YFSETQ. V lost 1 base, J lost 0 bases, and 11 bases lay in between. The CDR3 spans 16 residues. This chain links TRBV5-1 with TRBJ2-1; unclear D gene. The clonotype was recovered from a woman younger than 35 in good health. The sample was naive CD4+ T cells from blood. CDR3 in amino acids: CASSLFPMASYNEQFF. CDR3 sequence (DNA): TGCGCCAGCAGCTTGTTTCCAATGGCCTCCTACAATGAGCAGTTCTTC.